These 10 T cell receptor beta chains were sequenced from one sample in a study of PD-1 blockade in classical Hodgkin lymphoma. Each patient experienced a relapse that followed autologous stem cell transplantation, and brentuximab vedotin exposure varied. The method was immunoSEQ multiplex PCR; TCRdb's version includes in-frame clones alone and lacks a portion of them. The sample holds 75,000 to 100,000 clones, about four fifths seen once. The specimen comprised peripheral blood mononuclear cells (PBMCs), sampled before the second cycle of nivolumab. The origin of the receptors is a human donor with classical Hodgkin lymphoma.

V and J are TRBV4-1 and TRBJ2-3, with a weak D call TRBD1 (6 bases). The CDR3 runs 12 residues. Germline V gene data show CDR1 as MGHRA and CDR2 as YSYEKL. V lost 4 bases and J lost 5, with 7 bases in between. The CDR3 DNA reads TGCGCCAGCAGCCTACAGGGAGATACGCAGTATTTT. Translation: CASSLQGDTQYF.

This chain links TRBV7-2 with TRBJ1-1; D not resolved. Germline V gene sequence: CDR1 SGHTA, CDR2 FQGNSA. The CDR3 consists of 12 residues. The V and J ends lost 5 bases and 8 bases respectively, with 12 bases between them. The CDR3 reads CASSPVGREAFF. The CDR3 coding sequence is TGTGCCAGCAGCCCCGTTGGGCGAGAAGCTTTCTTT.

This chain uses TRBV7-8 with TRBJ2-7; D uncertain. The CDR3 spans 14 residues. Deletions cut 3 bases from V and 0 bases from J, with 9 bases between. Germline assignment: CDR1 SGHVS and CDR2 FQNEAQ. CDR3 DNA: TGTGCCAGCAGCTTGAGGAGCAGCTCCTACGAGCAGTACTTC. This encodes CASSLRSSSYEQYF.

The chain joins TRBV5-8 to TRBJ2-7; D is possibly TRBD1 (6 bases). V was clipped by 2 bases and J by 5 bases, with 11 bases between them. Germline V gene data show CDR1 as SGHTS and CDR2 as YDEGEE. The CDR3 has 13 amino acids. CDR3 sequence (DNA): TGTGCCAGCAGCTTTGCAGGGGCCCACGAGCAGTACTTC. Its protein is CASSFAGAHEQYF.

This clone was seen more than once but under ten times. The V and J genes are TRBV7-2 and TRBJ2-2; D is uncertain. Germline V CDR1 and CDR2: SGHTA, FQGNSA. Trimming cost V 0 bases and J 1 base, with 3 bases left between them. There are 14 residues in the CDR3. The CDR3 DNA is TGTGCCAGCAGCTTAGCCGTGAACACCGGGGAGCTGTTTTTT. It translates to CASSLAVNTGELFF.

J is TRBJ2-3 and V is TRBV5-1; TRBD2 aligns across 7 bases. V gave up 4 bases and J gave up 3 bases; unmatched junction bases: 14. Germline values: CDR1 SGHRS, CDR2 YFSETQ. This CDR3 is 17 amino acids long. The CDR3 loop reads CASSIGHRGDSTDTQYF. The CDR3 nucleotides are TGCGCCAGCAGCATCGGGCACCGGGGGGATAGTACAGATACGCAGTATTTT. Supplemented by reference TRBV5-1 and TRBJ2-3, the full variable domain reads KAGVTQTPRYLIKTRGQQVTLSCSPISGHRSVSWYQQTPGQGLQFLFEYFSETQRNKGNFPGRFSGRQFSNSRSEMNVSTLELGDSALYLCASSIGHRGDSTDTQYFGPGTRLTVL.

V is TRBV19 and J is TRBJ2-1, with 10 nucleotides matching TRBD2. V dropped 1 base and J dropped 4; count of bases not matched to a gene: 7. CDR1 is LNHDA, CDR2 SQIVND, per germline (reference sequence). There are 17 residues in the CDR3. CDR3 DNA sequence: TGTGCCAGTAGTATAGGCCCCCCTAGCGGGAGATACAATGAGCAGTTCTTC. Protein sequence: CASSIGPPSGRYNEQFF.

This chain joins TRBV4-2 and TRBJ1-2; D is uncertain. V shed 0 bases and J shed 3 bases, with 11 bases lying between them. CDR3 size: 15 residues. Germline lookup yields CDR1 LGHNA and CDR2 YNFKEQ. The CDR3 DNA sequence: TGTGCCAGCAGCCAAGAGGCACGCAGTCACTATGGCTACACCTTC. The encoded protein is CASSQEARSHYGYTF.

The chain uses TRBV30 and TRBJ2-3; 8 bases agree with TRBD2. The germline gives CDR1 GTSNPN, CDR2 SVGIG (reference sequence). The CDR3 is made up of 17 amino acids. The V gene end was trimmed by 0 bases and the J gene end by 5 bases; junction bases not matched to a gene: 13. The CDR3 DNA reads TGTGCCTGGAGTGTATTATGGGGCGGGAGGAAGGTAGATACGCAGTATTTT. It yields the protein CAWSVLWGGRKVDTQYF.

This clone came up once. This chain uses TRBV7-9 with TRBJ2-5, with D maybe TRBD2 (6 bases). The CDR3 totals 16 residues. V shed 3 bases and J shed 1 base, with 15 bases lying between them. In germline, CDR1 is SEHNR, CDR2 FQNEAQ (reference sequence). CDR3 region: CASSFAGGTPQETQYF. CDR3 in DNA: TGTGCCAGCAGCTTCGCAGGCGGGACTCCCCAAGAGACCCAGTACTTC.